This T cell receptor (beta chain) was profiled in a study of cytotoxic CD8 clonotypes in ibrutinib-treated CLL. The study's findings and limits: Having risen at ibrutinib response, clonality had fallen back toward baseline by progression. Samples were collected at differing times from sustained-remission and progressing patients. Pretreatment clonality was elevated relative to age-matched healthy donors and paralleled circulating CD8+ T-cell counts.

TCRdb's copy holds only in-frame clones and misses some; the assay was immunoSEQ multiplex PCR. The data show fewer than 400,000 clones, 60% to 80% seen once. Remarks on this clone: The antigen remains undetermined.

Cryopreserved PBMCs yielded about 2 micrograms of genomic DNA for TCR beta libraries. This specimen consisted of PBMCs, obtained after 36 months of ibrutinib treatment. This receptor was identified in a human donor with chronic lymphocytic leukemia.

The CDR3: CASSPVRGPGGYTF. In nucleotides, the CDR3 is TGTGCCAGCTCCCCGGTTAGGGGGCCGGGTGGCTACACCTTC. The chain recombines TRBV18 with TRBJ1-2, with 7 bases matching TRBD1. V was pared by 6 bases and J by 7 bases, with 11 bases of the junction left unmatched. The CDR3 runs 14 residues. The germline CDR1 and CDR2 sequences are KGHSH and LQKENI.